Sequencing of this T cell receptor (beta chain) was carried out in a study of T-cell memory formation after mild COVID-19. Regarding this clonotype: The antigen is not known.

Study results and caveats: Day 15 to 85 contracting clones showed balanced CD4/CD8; later expanders leaned CD4+. Contracting clones localized mainly to CM and EM when CD4+ and mainly to EMRA when CD8+.

Germline-derived CDR1 and CDR2 are SGHNT and YENEEA. The CDR3 totals 16 residues. J was trimmed by 3 bases and V by 5 bases; bases with no gene match: 8. UMIs and sample barcodes were carried by the TCR alpha and TCR beta cDNA libraries that 5'RACE produced using constant-segment primers. TCRdb analysed the 5' RACE reads with MiXCR anew, one entry per CDR3 protein. The sample has around 470,000 distinct CDR3 sequences, around 18% seen once; the top ten hold 8.4%. The specimen sequenced was PBMCs or a T cell subset sorted from them (not recorded which). The chain employs TRBV11-3 and TRBJ2-2, with 8 nucleotides matching TRBD2. The TCR was taken from an adult woman who had mild COVID-19 (a few samples of this study predate the infection). Cell type and time point are not known. CDR3 sequence (DNA): TGTGCCAGCAGCCGCGGACTAGCTCGGGACACCGGGGAGCTGTTTTTT. Its protein is CASSRGLARDTGELFF. The variable domain in full, completed from reference TRBV11-3 and TRBJ2-2, reads EAGVVQSPRYKIIEKKQPVAFWCNPISGHNTLYWYLQNLGQGPELLIRYENEEAVDDSQLPKDRFSAERLKGVDSTLKIQPAELGDSAVYLCASSRGLARDTGELFFGEGSRLTVL.